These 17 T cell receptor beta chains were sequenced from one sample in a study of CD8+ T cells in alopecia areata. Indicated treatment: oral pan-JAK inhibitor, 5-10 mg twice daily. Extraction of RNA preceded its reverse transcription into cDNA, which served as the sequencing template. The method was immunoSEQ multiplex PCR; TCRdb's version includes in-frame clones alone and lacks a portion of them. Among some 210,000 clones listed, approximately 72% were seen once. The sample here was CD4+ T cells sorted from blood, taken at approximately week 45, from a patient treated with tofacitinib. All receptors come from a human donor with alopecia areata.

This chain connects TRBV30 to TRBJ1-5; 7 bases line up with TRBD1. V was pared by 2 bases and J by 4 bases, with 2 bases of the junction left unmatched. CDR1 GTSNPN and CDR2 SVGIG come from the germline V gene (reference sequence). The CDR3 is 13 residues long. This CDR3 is CAWSRDRNQPQHF. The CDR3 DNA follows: TGTGCCTGGAGTAGGGACAGAAATCAGCCCCAGCATTTT.

Here the CDR3 DNA reads TGCAGTGCTGGACAGAGCTACGAGCAGTACTTC. This encodes CSAGQSYEQYF. The chain combines TRBV20-1 with TRBJ2-7, with D maybe TRBD1 (6 bases). The CDR3 runs 11 residues. V lost 5 bases to trimming and J lost 3 bases, with 8 bases between them. From germline, CDR1 is DFQATT and CDR2 SNEGSKA (reference sequence).

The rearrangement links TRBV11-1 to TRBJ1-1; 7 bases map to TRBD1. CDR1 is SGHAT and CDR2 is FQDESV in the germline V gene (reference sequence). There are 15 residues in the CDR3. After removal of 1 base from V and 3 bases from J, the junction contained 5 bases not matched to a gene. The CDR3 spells CASSLEGAKDTEAFF. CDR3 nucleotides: TGTGCCAGCAGCTTAGAGGGGGCAAAGGACACTGAAGCTTTCTTT. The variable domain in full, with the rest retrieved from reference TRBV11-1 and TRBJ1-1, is EAEVAQSPRYKITEKSQAVAFWCDPISGHATLYWYRQILGQGPELLVQFQDESVVDDSQLPKDRFSAERLKGVDSTLKIQPAELGDSAMYLCASSLEGAKDTEAFFGQGTRLTVV.

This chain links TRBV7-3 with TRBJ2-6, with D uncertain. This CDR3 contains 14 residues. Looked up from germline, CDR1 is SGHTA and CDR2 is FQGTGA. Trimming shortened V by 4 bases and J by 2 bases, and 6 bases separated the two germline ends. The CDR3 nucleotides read TGTGCCAGCAGCTACGGCACTGGGGCCAACGTCCTGACTTTC. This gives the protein CASSYGTGANVLTF.

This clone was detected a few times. CDR3 sequence: CASSLSFLDTEAFF. The CDR3 DNA reads TGTGCCAGCAGCCTATCGTTCCTAGACACTGAAGCTTTCTTT. The rearrangement uses TRBV7-2 and TRBJ1-1, with D unclear. The CDR3 spans 14 residues. Germline V gene lookup returns CDR1 SGHTA and CDR2 FQGNSA. Trimming left V 5 bases short and J 3 bases short, with 13 bases between. The full variable domain, its missing parts supplied by reference TRBV7-2 and TRBJ1-1, is GAGVSQSPSNKVTEKGKDVELRCDPISGHTALYWYRQSLGQGLEFLIYFQGNSAPDKSGLPSDRFSAERTGGSVSTLTIQRTQQEDSAVYLCASSLSFLDTEAFFGQGTRLTVV.

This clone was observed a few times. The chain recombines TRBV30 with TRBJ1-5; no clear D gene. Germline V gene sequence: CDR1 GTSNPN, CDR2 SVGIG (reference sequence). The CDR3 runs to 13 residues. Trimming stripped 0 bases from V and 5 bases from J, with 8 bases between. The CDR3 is CAWSVSKDQPQHF. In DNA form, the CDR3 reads TGTGCCTGGAGTGTATCTAAGGATCAGCCCCAGCATTTT. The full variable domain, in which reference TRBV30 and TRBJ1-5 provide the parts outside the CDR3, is SQTIHQWPATLVQPVGSPLSLECTVEGTSNPNLYWYRQAAGRGLQLLFYSVGIGQISSEVPQNLSASRPQDRQFILSSKKLLLSDSGFYLCAWSVSKDQPQHFGDGTRLSIL.

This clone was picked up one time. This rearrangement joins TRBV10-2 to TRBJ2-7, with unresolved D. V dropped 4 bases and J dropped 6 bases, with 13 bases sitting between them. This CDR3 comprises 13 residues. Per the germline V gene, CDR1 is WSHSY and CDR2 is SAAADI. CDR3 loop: CASSAFSRREQYF. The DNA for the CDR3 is TGCGCCAGCAGTGCATTCTCACGGCGCGAGCAGTACTTC.

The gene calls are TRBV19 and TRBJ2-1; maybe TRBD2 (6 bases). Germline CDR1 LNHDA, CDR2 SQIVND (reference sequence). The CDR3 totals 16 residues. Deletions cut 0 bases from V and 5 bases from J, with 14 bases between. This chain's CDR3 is CASSIDRDLADNEQFF. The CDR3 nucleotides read TGTGCCAGTAGTATAGACCGGGACTTGGCCGACAATGAGCAGTTCTTC.

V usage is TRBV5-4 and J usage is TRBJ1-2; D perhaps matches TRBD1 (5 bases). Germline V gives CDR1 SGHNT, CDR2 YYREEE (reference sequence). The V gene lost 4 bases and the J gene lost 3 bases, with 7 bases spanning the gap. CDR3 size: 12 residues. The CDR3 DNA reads TGTGCCAGCAGCACGACAGACTATGGCTACACCTTC. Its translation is CASSTTDYGYTF.

The CDR3 DNA is TGTGCCAGCAGCTGGCAAAGCGGCACAGATACGCAGTATTTT. It codes for CASSWQSGTDTQYF. V is TRBV5-4 and J is TRBJ2-3, with D hard to call. The CDR3 runs 14 residues. Trimming removed 3 bases from V and 1 base from J, with 9 bases in between. Germline V gene sequence: CDR1 SGHNT, CDR2 YYREEE (reference sequence).

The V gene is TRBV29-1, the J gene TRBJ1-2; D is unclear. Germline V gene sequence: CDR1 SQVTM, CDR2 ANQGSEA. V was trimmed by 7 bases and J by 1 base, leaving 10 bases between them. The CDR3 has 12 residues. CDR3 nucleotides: TGCAGCGCTTGGGAACATAACTATGGCTACACCTTC. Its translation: CSAWEHNYGYTF.

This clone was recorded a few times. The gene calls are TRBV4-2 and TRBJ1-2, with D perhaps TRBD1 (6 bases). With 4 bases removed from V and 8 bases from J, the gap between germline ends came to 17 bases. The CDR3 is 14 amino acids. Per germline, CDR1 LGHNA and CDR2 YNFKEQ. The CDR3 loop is CASSRIQGPMGYTF. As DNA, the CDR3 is TGTGCCAGCAGCCGAATACAGGGTCCGATGGGCTACACCTTC.

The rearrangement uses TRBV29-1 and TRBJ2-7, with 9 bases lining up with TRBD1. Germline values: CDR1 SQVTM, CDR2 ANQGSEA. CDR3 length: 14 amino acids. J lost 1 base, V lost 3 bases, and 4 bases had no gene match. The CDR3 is CSVDTGGGSYEQYF. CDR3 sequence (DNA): TGCAGCGTTGATACAGGGGGCGGTTCCTACGAGCAGTACTTC.

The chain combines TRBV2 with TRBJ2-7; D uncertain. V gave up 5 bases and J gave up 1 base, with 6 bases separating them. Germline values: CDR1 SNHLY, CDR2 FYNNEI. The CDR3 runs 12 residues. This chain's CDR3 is CASSSLSYEQYF. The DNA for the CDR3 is TGTGCCAGCAGTTCTCTATCCTACGAGCAGTACTTC.

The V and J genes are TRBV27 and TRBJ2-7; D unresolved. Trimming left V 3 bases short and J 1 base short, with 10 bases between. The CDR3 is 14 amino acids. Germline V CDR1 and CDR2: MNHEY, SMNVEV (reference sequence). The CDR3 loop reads CASSFRDPSYEQYF. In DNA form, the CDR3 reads TGTGCCAGCAGTTTCCGTGACCCATCCTACGAGCAGTACTTC.

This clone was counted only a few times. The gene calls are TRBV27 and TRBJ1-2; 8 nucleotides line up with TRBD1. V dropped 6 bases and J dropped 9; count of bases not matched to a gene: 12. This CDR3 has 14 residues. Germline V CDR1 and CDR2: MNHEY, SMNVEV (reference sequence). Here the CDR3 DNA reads TGTGCCAGCAGCAACCGGGACAGGTTTGATAGCTACACCTTC. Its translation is CASSNRDRFDSYTF.

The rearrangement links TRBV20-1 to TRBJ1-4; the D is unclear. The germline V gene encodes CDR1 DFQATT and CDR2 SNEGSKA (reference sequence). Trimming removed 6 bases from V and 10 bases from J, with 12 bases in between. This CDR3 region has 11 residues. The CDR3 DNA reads TGCAGTGCACCCGGGGTCGGAAAACTGTTTTTT. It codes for CSAPGVGKLFF.